This TCR beta chain was profiled in a study of T cell changes during pregnancy in multiple sclerosis. Produced via immunoSEQ multiplex PCR; TCRdb's table is partial and in-frame only. The data show 40,000 to 60,000 clones, 90% to 95% seen once. Between the trimmed V and J ends, which lost 3 bases and 2 bases, there was a span of 4 bases. Germline-derived CDR1 and CDR2 are DFQATT and SNEGSKA (reference sequence). The CDR3 consists of 11 residues. This sequence originates from a female donor with multiple sclerosis, enrolled in a pregnancy study. The V call is TRBV20-1, the J call TRBJ1-1, with no clear D. The source was peripheral blood, collected after pregnancy. CDR3 nucleotides: TGCAGTGCTAGGAGCAACACTGAAGCTTTCTTT. Its translation is CSARSNTEAFF.